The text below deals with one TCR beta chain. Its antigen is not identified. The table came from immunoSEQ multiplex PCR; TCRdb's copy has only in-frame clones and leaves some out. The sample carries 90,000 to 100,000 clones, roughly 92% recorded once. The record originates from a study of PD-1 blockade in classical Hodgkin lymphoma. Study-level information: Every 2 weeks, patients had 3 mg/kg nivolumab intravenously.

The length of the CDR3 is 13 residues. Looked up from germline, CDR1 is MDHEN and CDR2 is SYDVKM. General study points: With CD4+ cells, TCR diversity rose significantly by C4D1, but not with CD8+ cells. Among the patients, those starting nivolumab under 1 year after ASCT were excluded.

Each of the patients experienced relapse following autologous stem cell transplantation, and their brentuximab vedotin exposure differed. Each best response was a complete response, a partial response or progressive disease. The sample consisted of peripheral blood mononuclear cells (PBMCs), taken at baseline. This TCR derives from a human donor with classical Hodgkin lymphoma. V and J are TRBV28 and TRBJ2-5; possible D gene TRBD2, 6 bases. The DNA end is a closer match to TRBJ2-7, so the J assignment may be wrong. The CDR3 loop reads CASSDLGGFEQYF. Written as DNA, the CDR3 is TGTGCCAGCAGTGATCTAGGAGGGTTCGAGCAGTACTTC.